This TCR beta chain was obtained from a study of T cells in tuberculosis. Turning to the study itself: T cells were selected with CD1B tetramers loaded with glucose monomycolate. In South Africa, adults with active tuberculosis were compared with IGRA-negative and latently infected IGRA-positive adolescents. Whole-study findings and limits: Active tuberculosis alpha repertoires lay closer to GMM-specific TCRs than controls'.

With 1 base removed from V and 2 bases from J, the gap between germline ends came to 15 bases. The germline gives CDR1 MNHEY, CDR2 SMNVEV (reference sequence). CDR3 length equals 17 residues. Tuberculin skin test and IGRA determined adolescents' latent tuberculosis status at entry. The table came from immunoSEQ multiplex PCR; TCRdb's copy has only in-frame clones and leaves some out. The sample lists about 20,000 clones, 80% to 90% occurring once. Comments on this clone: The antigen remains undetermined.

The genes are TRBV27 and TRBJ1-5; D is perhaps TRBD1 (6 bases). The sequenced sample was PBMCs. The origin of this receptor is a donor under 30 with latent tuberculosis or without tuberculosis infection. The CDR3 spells CASSLLGKGGGNQPQHF. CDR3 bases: TGTGCCAGCAGTTTATTGGGCAAGGGGGGGGGCAATCAGCCCCAGCATTTT.